Presented here are 9 T cell receptor beta chains from one specimen sequenced in a study of response to subunit inactivated influenza vaccine. TCRdb itself ran the RT-PCR reads through MiXCR, one entry per CDR3 protein. The sample consists of a few hundred thousand distinct CDR3 sequences, roughly 9.7% of them appearing once. Sample: PBMCs from blood, taken roughly 48 days after vaccination. Every receptor here comes from a man aged 50-59 years who received an inactivated influenza vaccine.

The chain links TRBV20-1 to TRBJ2-7; 11 bases are a match to TRBD2. V shed 2 bases, J shed 0 bases, and the junction held 6 bases outside the gene matches. Germline V gene sequence: CDR1 DFQATT, CDR2 SNEGSKA (reference sequence). The CDR3 runs to 16 residues. The CDR3 coding sequence is TGCAGTGCTAGAAGGACTAGCGGGCAATACTCCTACGAGCAGTACTTC. As protein: CSARRTSGQYSYEQYF.

This clonotype was counted many times. The chain recombines TRBV7-2 with TRBJ2-1; D unresolved. This CDR3 has 11 residues. V shed 1 base and J shed 14 bases, with 9 bases lying between them. Germline lookup yields CDR1 SGHTA and CDR2 FQGNSA. In DNA form, the CDR3 reads TGTGCCAGCAGCTTAGGGCGTCGGGAGTTCTTC. Residues: CASSLGRREFF.

This clonotype was found a few times. This sequence joins TRBV11-2 and TRBJ2-1; TRBD2 matches 12 bases. Trimming took 0 bases from V and 0 from J; bases not matched to a gene: 9. This CDR3 comprises 20 residues. Germline V gene data show CDR1 as SGHAT and CDR2 as FQNNGV. For the CDR3, the DNA is TGTGCCAGCAGCTTAGATCTAACTAGCGGGAGGCTCAGCTCCTACAATGAGCAGTTCTTC. It codes for CASSLDLTSGRLSSYNEQFF.

This clonotype was found many times. This chain links TRBV11-1 with TRBJ2-7; TRBD1 might be the D (6 bases). This CDR3 has 21 amino acids. The V end was cut by 2 bases, the J end by 0 bases, with 29 bases between. Germline CDR1 SGHAT, CDR2 FQDESV (reference sequence). CDR3 sequence (DNA): TGTGCCAGCAGCTTACCCCGGACAGAGTCCCTGGTGAGCATCTACTCCTACGAGCAGTACTTC. Translating gives CASSLPRTESLVSIYSYEQYF.

In this sample, this clonotype turned up a few times. The V gene is TRBV5-6, the J gene TRBJ2-1; 7 bases map to TRBD2. This CDR3 has 15 residues. In germline, CDR1 is SGHDT, CDR2 YYEEEE. V trimming: 0 bases; J trimming: 6 bases; junction bases outside the gene matches: 6. As DNA, the CDR3 is TGTGCCAGCAGCTTGGCGCCTAGCGGCTTCAATGAGCAGTTCTTC. It encodes CASSLAPSGFNEQFF.

This clonotype was counted only a few times. J is TRBJ2-1 and V is TRBV19; 8 bases agree with TRBD2. This CDR3 comprises 11 residues. Trimming took 5 bases from V and 9 from J; bases not matched to a gene: 0. Per the germline V gene, CDR1 is LNHDA and CDR2 is SQIVND (reference sequence). Written as DNA, the CDR3 is TGTGCCAGTAGTCGGGAGGGTGAGCAGTTCTTC. Its protein is CASSREGEQFF. Full variable domain (outside the CDR3, taken from reference TRBV19 and TRBJ2-1): DGGITQSPKYLFRKEGQNVTLSCEQNLNHDAMYWYRQDPGQGLRLIYYSQIVNDFQKGDIAEGYSVSREKKESFPLTVTSAQKNPTAFYLCASSREGEQFFGPGTRLTVL.

This chain uses TRBV3-1 with TRBJ2-5; D is possibly TRBD2 (6 bases). The CDR3 has 16 amino acids. Between the trimmed V and J ends, which lost 3 bases and 5 bases, there was a span of 19 bases. CDR1 is LGHDT, CDR2 YNNKEL, per germline (reference sequence). The CDR3 nucleotides read TGTGCCAGCAGCCACTTGCGGGGTGACGACCGGGAGACCCAGTACTTC. Translating it yields CASSHLRGDDRETQYF.

The CDR3 DNA is TGTGCCAGCAGCCGGGACAGGGGAGTTTACGAGCAGTACTTC. Protein sequence: CASSRDRGVYEQYF. V is TRBV6-2 or TRBV6-3 and J is TRBJ2-7; 10 nucleotides match TRBD1. Losses at the gene ends were 6 bases for V and 4 bases for J; bases not matched to a gene: 6. In germline, CDR1 is MNHEY, CDR2 SVGEGT. This CDR3 comprises 14 residues.

In its sample, this clonotype was seen a few times. The CDR3 region is CASSLSGGLSAGETQYF. The CDR3 DNA reads TGTGCCAGCAGCTTAAGTGGAGGACTATCGGCGGGAGAGACCCAGTACTTC. V is TRBV7-9 and J is TRBJ2-5, with D possibly being TRBD2 (6 bases). V lost 2 bases and J lost 4, with 20 bases in between. Germline lookup yields CDR1 SEHNR and CDR2 FQNEAQ (reference sequence). The CDR3 loop spans 17 amino acids.